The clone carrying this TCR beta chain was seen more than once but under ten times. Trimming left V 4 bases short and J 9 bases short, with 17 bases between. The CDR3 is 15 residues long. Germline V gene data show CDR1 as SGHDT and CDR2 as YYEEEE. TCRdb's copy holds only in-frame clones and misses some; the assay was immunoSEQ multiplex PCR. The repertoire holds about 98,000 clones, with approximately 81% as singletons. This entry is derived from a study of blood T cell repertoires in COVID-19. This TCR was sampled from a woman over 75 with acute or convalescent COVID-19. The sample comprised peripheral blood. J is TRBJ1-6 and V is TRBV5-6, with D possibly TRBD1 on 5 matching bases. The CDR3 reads CASSQYDRGSSPLHF. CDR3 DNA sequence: TGTGCCAGCAGCCAGTACGACAGAGGAAGTTCACCCCTCCACTTT.